The 27 T cell receptor beta chains presented below share a single source sample, sequenced in a study of graft-versus-host responses after intestinal transplantation. Assay used: immunoSEQ multiplex PCR; TCRdb lists only in-frame clones, some missing. The sample contains almost 55,000 clones, roughly nine tenths of which appear only once. The sample here was PBMCs, taken roughly 660 days after intestinal transplant. The receptor source for this set is a human patient who received an intestinal transplant, so some T cells may come from the graft donor.

The chain is built from TRBV7-9 and TRBJ1-4, with D perhaps matching TRBD1 (5 bases). This CDR3 contains 17 residues. Germline V gives CDR1 SEHNR, CDR2 FQNEAQ (reference sequence). Trimming removed 4 bases from V and 0 bases from J, with 15 bases in between. The CDR3 is CASSSTEEGATNEKLFF. For the CDR3, the DNA is TGTGCCAGCAGCTCGACAGAAGAAGGAGCAACTAATGAAAAACTGTTTTTT.

The chain uses TRBV6-5 and TRBJ2-1; 8 bases are shared with TRBD1. J was trimmed by 1 base and V by 6 bases; bases with no gene match: 5. The CDR3 length is 15 residues. Germline V gene lookup returns CDR1 MNHEY and CDR2 SVGAGI. DNA of the CDR3: TGTGCCAGCAGGGTGGACAGGGCGTCCTACAATGAGCAGTTCTTC. It is translated as CASRVDRASYNEQFF.

V and J are TRBV2 and TRBJ2-2; no clear D. V was pared by 2 bases and J by 1 base, with 5 bases between. The CDR3 runs 14 residues. CDR1 and CDR2 (germline): SNHLY, FYNNEI. In DNA, the CDR3 is TGTGCCAGCAGTGAACAGGTGAACACCGGGGAGCTGTTTTTT. This translates into CASSEQVNTGELFF.

The chain employs TRBV7-9 and TRBJ2-7, with D possibly TRBD1 on 6 matching bases. Trimming cost V 2 bases and J 2 bases, with 13 bases left between them. This CDR3 comprises 15 residues. Germline V gives CDR1 SEHNR, CDR2 FQNEAQ (reference sequence). The CDR3 DNA is TGTGCCAGCAGCTTACACGGACAGCTAGCCTACGAGCAGTACTTC. This gives the protein CASSLHGQLAYEQYF.

The chain recombines TRBV27 with TRBJ2-1; tentatively, D is TRBD2 (6 bases). The CDR3 length is 13 residues. V was pared by 4 bases and J by 6 bases, with 10 bases between. The V gene's germline CDR1 is MNHEY and CDR2 SMNVEV (reference sequence). CDR3 in DNA: TGTGCCAGCAGTTCCAGGGACTTCAATGAGCAGTTCTTC. Its protein is CASSSRDFNEQFF.

The chain uses TRBV15 and TRBJ1-1, with TRBD1 identical over 7 bases. This CDR3 contains 15 residues. The germline CDR1 and CDR2 sequences are LNHNV and YYDKDF (reference sequence). Losses at the gene ends were 4 bases for V and 1 base for J; bases not matched to a gene: 6. The CDR3: CATSTPGTENTEAFF. CDR3 coding DNA: TGTGCCACCAGCACTCCCGGGACAGAGAACACTGAAGCTTTCTTT. The whole variable domain, remainder taken from reference TRBV15 and TRBJ1-1, is DAMVIQNPRYQVTQFGKPVTLSCSQTLNHNVMYWYQQKSSQAPKLLFHYYDKDFNNEADTPDNFQSRRPNTSFCFLDIRSPGLGDTAMYLCATSTPGTENTEAFFGQGTRLTVV.

This chain joins TRBV5-1 and TRBJ2-5; perhaps TRBD1 as D (5 bases). V was cut by 5 bases and J by 5 bases, with 10 bases left in between. The CDR3 runs 12 residues. Looked up from germline, CDR1 is SGHRS and CDR2 is YFSETQ. The CDR3 region is CASRGVGETQYF. The CDR3 DNA reads as TGCGCCAGCAGAGGGGTCGGGGAGACCCAGTACTTC. Drawing the rest from reference TRBV5-1 and TRBJ2-5, the complete variable domain is KAGVTQTPRYLIKTRGQQVTLSCSPISGHRSVSWYQQTPGQGLQFLFEYFSETQRNKGNFPGRFSGRQFSNSRSEMNVSTLELGDSALYLCASRGVGETQYFGPGTRLLVL.

The chain links TRBV27 to TRBJ1-2, with TRBD1 identical over 7 bases. The germline CDR1 and CDR2 sequences are MNHEY and SMNVEV (reference sequence). J was trimmed by 2 bases and V by 6 bases; bases with no gene match: 9. The CDR3 runs 15 residues. The CDR3 bases are TGTGCCAGCAGAACGACAGGGCGGGGAAACTATGGCTACACCTTC. This gives the protein CASRTTGRGNYGYTF.

The rearrangement joins TRBV27 to TRBJ1-1; 9 bases are a match to TRBD1. The CDR3 is made up of 14 amino acids. V gave up 7 bases and J gave up 2 bases; unmatched junction bases: 5. Per the germline V gene, CDR1 is MNHEY and CDR2 is SMNVEV (reference sequence). The chain's CDR3 is CASTRTGANTEAFF. CDR3 DNA sequence: TGTGCCAGCACCAGGACAGGGGCCAACACTGAAGCTTTCTTT.

This clone has only one observation. The gene calls are TRBV5-1 and TRBJ2-7, with unresolved D. From germline, CDR1 is SGHRS and CDR2 YFSETQ. This CDR3 is 13 amino acids long. V lost 0 bases, J lost 8 bases, and 12 bases lay in between. The CDR3 reads CASSLEGAVQQYF. The CDR3 DNA sequence: TGCGCCAGCAGCTTGGAAGGCGCGGTTCAGCAGTACTTC. Full variable domain (remainder filled in from reference TRBV5-1 and TRBJ2-7): KAGVTQTPRYLIKTRGQQVTLSCSPISGHRSVSWYQQTPGQGLQFLFEYFSETQRNKGNFPGRFSGRQFSNSRSEMNVSTLELGDSALYLCASSLEGAVQQYFGPGTRLTVT.

This rearrangement joins TRBV7-9 to TRBJ1-3; 10 bases fit TRBD1. V shed 1 base and J 8 bases; nucleotides not matched to a gene: 2. CDR1 is SEHNR, CDR2 FQNEAQ, per germline (reference sequence). The CDR3 extends over 14 amino acids. CDR3 amino acids: CASSLEGTGDTIYF. The CDR3 nucleotides are TGTGCCAGCAGCTTAGAGGGGACAGGGGACACCATATATTTT.

The gene calls are TRBV5-4 and TRBJ1-2; maybe TRBD1 (6 bases). The germline V gene has CDR1 SGHNT and CDR2 YYREEE (reference sequence). V was trimmed by 1 base and J by 4 bases, leaving 17 bases between them. This CDR3 region has 16 residues. DNA of the CDR3: TGTGCCAGCAGCTTGCGGGCAGGGGTCGTCGCCTATGGCTACACCTTC. Its translation is CASSLRAGVVAYGYTF.

The chain joins TRBV5-1 to TRBJ1-2, with D possibly TRBD1 on 6 matching bases. This CDR3 has 14 amino acids. Trimming took 1 base from V and 7 from J, leaving 14 bases between them. Germline V CDR1 and CDR2: SGHRS, YFSETQ. CDR3 DNA sequence: TGCGCCAGCAGCTTGAGGGGACAACTCGCTGGCTACACCTTC. This sequence encodes CASSLRGQLAGYTF.

The J gene is TRBJ1-2, the V gene TRBV2, with D perhaps TRBD1 (6 bases). The V end lost 7 bases, the J end lost 1 base, and 16 bases lay between the germline ends. This CDR3 contains 15 residues. From germline, CDR1 is SNHLY and CDR2 FYNNEI. As DNA, the CDR3 is TGTGCCAGCAATCCAGGGCAGGGGAGTAACTATGGCTACACCTTC. Its protein is CASNPGQGSNYGYTF.

The chain uses TRBV7-9 and TRBJ1-2; 7 nucleotides line up with TRBD1. The germline CDR1 and CDR2 sequences are SEHNR and FQNEAQ (reference sequence). The CDR3 loop spans 16 amino acids. V gave up 2 bases and J gave up 1 base; unmatched junction bases: 7. CDR3 nucleotides: TGTGCCAGCAGCTTAAGGGGGAGACAGGGTAACTATGGCTACACCTTC. Translation gives CASSLRGRQGNYGYTF. Filled out from reference TRBV7-9 and TRBJ1-2, the complete variable domain reads DTGVSQNPRHKITKRGQNVTFRCDPISEHNRLYWYRQTLGQGPEFLTYFQNEAQLEKSRLLSDRFSAERPKGSFSTLEIQRTEQGDSAMYLCASSLRGRQGNYGYTFGSGTRLTVV.

This clone appeared a few times. J is TRBJ2-7 and V is TRBV6-6, with 7 bases matching TRBD1. Losses at the gene ends were 4 bases for V and 3 bases for J; bases not matched to a gene: 9. The CDR3 covers 15 residues. CDR1 is MNHNY and CDR2 is SVGAGI in the germline V gene (reference sequence). CDR3 DNA sequence: TGTGCCAGCAGTTTGTCCGACAGGGTGCTCTACGAGCAGTACTTC. As protein: CASSLSDRVLYEQYF.

This clone has more than one count but fewer than ten. This chain joins TRBV6-6 and TRBJ2-3; 10 nucleotides match TRBD2. V gave up 6 bases and J gave up 2 bases; unmatched junction bases: 2. The CDR3 is 14 amino acids. CDR1 MNHNY and CDR2 SVGAGI come from the germline V gene (reference sequence). CDR3 DNA: TGTGCCAGCAGAGCGGGGGGGAACACAGATACGCAGTATTTT. As protein: CASRAGGNTDTQYF.

The chain couples TRBV19 to TRBJ2-2, with 8 bases that match TRBD2. Germline V CDR1 and CDR2: LNHDA, SQIVND (reference sequence). J lost 3 bases, V lost 5 bases, and 5 bases had no gene match. This CDR3 is 15 amino acids long. CDR3 DNA: TGTGCCAGTAGTCATATAGCGGGGTACACCGGGGAGCTGTTTTTT. Residues: CASSHIAGYTGELFF.

J is TRBJ2-2 and V is TRBV7-9; unclear D gene. This CDR3 has 13 amino acids. Germline loops: CDR1 SEHNR, CDR2 FQNEAQ (reference sequence). V was trimmed by 3 bases and J by 4 bases, leaving 6 bases between them. CDR3 DNA sequence: TGTGCCAGCAGCTTTCTAGTCACCGGGGAGCTGTTTTTT. As protein: CASSFLVTGELFF.

The genes are TRBV10-3 and TRBJ1-2; 11 nucleotides match TRBD1. V lost 8 bases, J lost 7 bases, and 6 bases stayed unmatched. Germline CDR1 reads ENHRY; CDR2 reads SYGVKD. This CDR3 has 13 residues. CDR3 loop: CAIGQGAESGYTF. In nucleotides, the CDR3 is TGTGCCATCGGACAGGGGGCGGAATCTGGCTACACCTTC.

The chain recombines TRBV2 with TRBJ2-1, with 8 bases fitting TRBD1. V shed 10 bases and J 7 bases; nucleotides not matched to a gene: 12. Looked up from germline, CDR1 is SNHLY and CDR2 is FYNNEI. There are 14 residues in the CDR3. The CDR3 protein is CATTLTGAANEQFF. The CDR3 DNA reads TGTGCCACCACCCTGACAGGGGCGGCAAATGAGCAGTTCTTC.

The chain is built from TRBV9 and TRBJ2-3; possibly TRBD1 or TRBD2 for D (5 bases each). Germline V gene data show CDR1 as SGDLS and CDR2 as YYNGEE. V was shortened by 3 bases and J by 2 bases, with 16 bases between the two germline ends. The CDR3 has 16 residues. The CDR3 region is CASSGTGLRFTDTQYF. CDR3 DNA sequence: TGTGCCAGCAGCGGCACAGGACTGAGATTCACAGATACGCAGTATTTT.

The chain employs TRBV18 and TRBJ1-5, with D possibly matching TRBD1 (5 bases). CDR1 is KGHSH and CDR2 is LQKENI in the germline V gene. Trimming stripped 6 bases from V and 2 bases from J, with 11 bases between. The CDR3 is 14 amino acids. The CDR3 DNA reads TGTGCCAGCTCCCCAGGGAATGGCAATCAGCCCCAGCATTTT. Residues: CASSPGNGNQPQHF.

The CDR3 here is CASSFPGTYEQYF. CDR3 nucleotide sequence: TGTGCCAGCAGTTTCCCAGGGACCTACGAGCAGTACTTC. The V call is TRBV28, the J call TRBJ2-7, with D perhaps TRBD1 (5 bases). The CDR3 has 13 residues. Trimming took off 3 bases at V and 2 bases at J, with 8 bases between the two ends. Germline lookup yields CDR1 MDHEN and CDR2 SYDVKM.

DNA for the CDR3: TGTGCCAGCAGCCAAGACGGACCGATCTATGGCTACACCTTC. Translated: CASSQDGPIYGYTF. The V and J genes are TRBV4-2 and TRBJ1-2; no reliable D call. The CDR3 consists of 14 residues. V was clipped by 0 bases and J by 4 bases, with 9 bases between them. CDR1 is LGHNA, CDR2 YNFKEQ, per germline.

The gene calls are TRBV6-5 and TRBJ2-2; no clear D gene. The CDR3 covers 12 residues. Deletions cut 4 bases from V and 6 bases from J, with 6 bases between. Germline CDR1 and CDR2: MNHEY and SVGAGI. The CDR3 DNA reads TGTGCCAGCAGTTTCCCCCCCGGGGAGCTGTTTTTT. It translates to CASSFPPGELFF.

The genes are TRBV18 and TRBJ2-3, with D perhaps TRBD2 (5 bases). CDR3 length: 13 residues. Trimming cost V 8 bases and J 2 bases, with 11 bases left between them. CDR1 and CDR2 (germline): KGHSH, LQKENI. The CDR3 here is CASEERTTDTQYF. The CDR3, as DNA: TGTGCCAGCGAAGAGCGGACCACAGATACGCAGTATTTT.